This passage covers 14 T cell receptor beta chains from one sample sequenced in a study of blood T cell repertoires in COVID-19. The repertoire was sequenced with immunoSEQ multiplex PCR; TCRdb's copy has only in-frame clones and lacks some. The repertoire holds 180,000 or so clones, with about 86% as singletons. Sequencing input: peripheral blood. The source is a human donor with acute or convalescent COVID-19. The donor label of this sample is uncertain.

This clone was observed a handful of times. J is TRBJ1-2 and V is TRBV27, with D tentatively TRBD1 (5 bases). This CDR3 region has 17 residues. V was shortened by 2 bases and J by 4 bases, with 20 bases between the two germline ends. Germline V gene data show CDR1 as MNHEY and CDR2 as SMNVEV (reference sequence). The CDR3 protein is CASSLMAGKPSVYGYTF. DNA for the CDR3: TGTGCCAGCAGTTTAATGGCAGGGAAACCCTCAGTCTATGGCTACACCTTC.

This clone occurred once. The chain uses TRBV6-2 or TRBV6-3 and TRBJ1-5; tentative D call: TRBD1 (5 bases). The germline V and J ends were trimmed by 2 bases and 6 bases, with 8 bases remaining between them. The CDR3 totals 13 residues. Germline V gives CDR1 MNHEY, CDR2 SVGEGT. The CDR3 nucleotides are TGTGCCAGCAGTTACGGGGCGGCTCAGCCCCAGCATTTT. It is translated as CASSYGAAQPQHF.

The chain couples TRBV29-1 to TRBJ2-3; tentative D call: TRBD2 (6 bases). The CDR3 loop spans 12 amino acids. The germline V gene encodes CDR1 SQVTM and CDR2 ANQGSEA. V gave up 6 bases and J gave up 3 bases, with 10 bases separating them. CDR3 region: CSVRGGTDTQYF. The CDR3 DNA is TGCAGCGTCCGGGGAGGAACAGATACGCAGTATTTT.

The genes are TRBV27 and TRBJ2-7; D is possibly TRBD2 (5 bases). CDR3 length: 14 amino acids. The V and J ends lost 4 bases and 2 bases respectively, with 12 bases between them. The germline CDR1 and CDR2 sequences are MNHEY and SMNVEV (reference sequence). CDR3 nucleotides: TGTGCCAGCAGTTCCATAGCGCCCGCCTACGAGCAGTACTTC. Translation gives CASSSIAPAYEQYF.

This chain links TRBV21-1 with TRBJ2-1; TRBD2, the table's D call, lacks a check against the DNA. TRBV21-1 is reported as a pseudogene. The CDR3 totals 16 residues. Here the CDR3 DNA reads TGTGCCAGCAGTCACGGACTAGCGGGAGGAGGAAATGAGCAGTTCTTC. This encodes CASSHGLAGGGNEQFF.

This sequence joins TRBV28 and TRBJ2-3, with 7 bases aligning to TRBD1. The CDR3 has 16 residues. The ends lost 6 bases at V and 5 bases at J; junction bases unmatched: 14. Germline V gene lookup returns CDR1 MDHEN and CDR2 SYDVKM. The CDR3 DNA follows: TGTGCCAGCAGCAACTCCGACAGGGTTTTGGGAGATACGCAGTATTTT. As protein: CASSNSDRVLGDTQYF.

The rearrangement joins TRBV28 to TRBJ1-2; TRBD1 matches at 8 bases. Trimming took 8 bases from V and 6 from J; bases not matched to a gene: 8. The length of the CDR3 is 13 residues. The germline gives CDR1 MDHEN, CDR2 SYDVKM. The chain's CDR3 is CASVLQGAHGYTF. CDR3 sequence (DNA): TGTGCCAGCGTTCTCCAGGGGGCTCATGGCTACACCTTC.

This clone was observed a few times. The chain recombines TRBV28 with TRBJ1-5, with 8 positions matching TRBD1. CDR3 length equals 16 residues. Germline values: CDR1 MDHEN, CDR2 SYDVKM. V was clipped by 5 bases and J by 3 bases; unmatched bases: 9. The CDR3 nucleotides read TGTGCCAGCAGTCCCCCCAGGGGGCGAGTCAATCAGCCCCAGCATTTT. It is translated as CASSPPRGRVNQPQHF.

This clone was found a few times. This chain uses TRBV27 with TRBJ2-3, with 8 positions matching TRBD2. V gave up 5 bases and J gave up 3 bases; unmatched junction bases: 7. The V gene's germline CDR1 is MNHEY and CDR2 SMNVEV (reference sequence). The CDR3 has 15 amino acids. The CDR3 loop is CASSTLADKTDTQYF. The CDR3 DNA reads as TGTGCCAGCAGTACACTAGCGGATAAAACAGATACGCAGTATTTT.

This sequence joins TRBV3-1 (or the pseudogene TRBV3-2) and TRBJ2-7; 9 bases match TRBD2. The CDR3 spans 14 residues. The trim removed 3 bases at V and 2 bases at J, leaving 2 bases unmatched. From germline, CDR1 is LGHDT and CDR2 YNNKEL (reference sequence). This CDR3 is CASSHASGTYEQYF. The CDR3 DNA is TGTGCCAGCAGCCACGCTAGCGGGACCTACGAGCAGTACTTC.

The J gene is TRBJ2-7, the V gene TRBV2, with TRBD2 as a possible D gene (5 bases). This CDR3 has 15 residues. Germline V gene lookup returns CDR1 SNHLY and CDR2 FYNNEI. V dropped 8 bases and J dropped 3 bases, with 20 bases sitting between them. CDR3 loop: CASRPVGGRNYEQYF. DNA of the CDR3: TGTGCCAGCCGACCGGTAGGAGGACGTAACTACGAGCAGTACTTC.

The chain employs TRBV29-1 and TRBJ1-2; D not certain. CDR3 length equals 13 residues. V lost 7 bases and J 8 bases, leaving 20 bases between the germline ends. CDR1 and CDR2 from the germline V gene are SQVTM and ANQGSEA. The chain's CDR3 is CSATDGPWEGYTF. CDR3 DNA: TGCAGCGCTACCGACGGCCCCTGGGAGGGCTACACCTTC.

The DNA for the CDR3 is TGCAGCGTCAAAGTGGATCAGGGCGGCTCACCCCTCCACTTT. It is translated as CSVKVDQGGSPLHF. The chain recombines TRBV29-1 with TRBJ1-6, with D perhaps matching TRBD1 (5 bases). Deletions cut 6 bases from V and 10 bases from J, with 19 bases between. Germline V lookup: CDR1 SQVTM, CDR2 ANQGSEA. This CDR3 region has 14 residues.

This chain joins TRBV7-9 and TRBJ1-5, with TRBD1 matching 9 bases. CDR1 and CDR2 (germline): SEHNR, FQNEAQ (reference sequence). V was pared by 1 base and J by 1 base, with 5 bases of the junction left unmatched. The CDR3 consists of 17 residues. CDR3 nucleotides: TGTGCCAGCAGCTTAGATGGGACAGGGTACAGCAATCAGCCCCAGCATTTT. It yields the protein CASSLDGTGYSNQPQHF.